These 12 T cell receptor beta chains share one sample of origin, sequenced in a study of blood T cell repertoires in COVID-19. Sequenced by immunoSEQ multiplex PCR; TCRdb stores in-frame clones only, minus some. This repertoire shows 450,000 or so clones, around 91% found once; its top ten account for about 0.6%. Sample: PBMCs or T cells enriched from blood (not recorded which). The receptors originated from a young man who had recovered from COVID-19.

V is TRBV19 and J is TRBJ2-7, with 11 bases aligning to TRBD1. Germline CDR1 is LNHDA and CDR2 is SQIVND (reference sequence). The J segment lost 0 bases and the V segment lost 3 bases, leaving 7 bases of the junction unmatched. This CDR3 is built from 17 residues. DNA of the CDR3: TGTGCCAGTAGTATCGGGACAGGGGGTCCCCTCTCCTACGAGCAGTACTTC. This encodes CASSIGTGGPLSYEQYF. The full variable domain, in which reference TRBV19 and TRBJ2-7 provide the parts outside the CDR3, is DGGITQSPKYLFRKEGQNVTLSCEQNLNHDAMYWYRQDPGQGLRLIYYSQIVNDFQKGDIAEGYSVSREKKESFPLTVTSAQKNPTAFYLCASSIGTGGPLSYEQYFGPGTRLTVT.

The CDR3 DNA reads as TGTGCCAGCAGCTTGGACAGGGGAACTGAAGCTTTCTTT. Amino acid sequence: CASSLDRGTEAFF. The chain joins TRBV13 to TRBJ1-1; 9 nucleotides align to TRBD1. Per germline, CDR1 PRHDT and CDR2 FYEKMQ (reference sequence). CDR3 length equals 13 residues. V lost 3 bases, J lost 5 bases, and 1 base stayed unmatched.

This clone was detected once. The chain carries TRBV24-1 and TRBJ2-1; 12 nucleotides match TRBD2. With 10 bases clipped from V and 8 bases from J, the junction kept 8 bases outside the gene matches. Germline CDR1 KGHDR, CDR2 SFDVKD. This CDR3 is built from 14 residues. For the CDR3, the DNA is TGTGCCACAATGACTAGCGGGAGCCCCCATGAGCAGTTCTTC. Translation: CATMTSGSPHEQFF.

The genes are TRBV12-3 or TRBV12-4 and TRBJ1-1, with no clear D. The CDR3 consists of 11 residues. V was pared by 7 bases and J by 1 base, with 4 bases between. This chain's CDR3 is CASMRNTEAFF. In DNA, the CDR3 is TGTGCCAGCATGCGGAACACTGAAGCTTTCTTT.

The chain joins TRBV7-6 to TRBJ2-5; the match to TRBD2 covers 7 bases. The length of the CDR3 is 16 residues. The V and J ends lost 7 bases and 5 bases, in that order; junction bases with no gene match: 16. Germline values: CDR1 SGHVS, CDR2 FNYEAQ. CDR3 sequence: CASTPLRVGGSETQYF. For the CDR3, the DNA is TGTGCCAGCACTCCTTTGCGGGTGGGCGGGAGCGAGACCCAGTACTTC.

The J gene is TRBJ1-2, the V gene TRBV29-1, with D possibly matching TRBD1 (5 bases). Trimming shortened V by 7 bases and J by 4 bases, and 13 bases separated the two germline ends. The germline gives CDR1 SQVTM, CDR2 ANQGSEA. The CDR3 has 12 residues. CDR3 bases: TGCAGCGCAACGACAGTAACCTATGGCTACACCTTC. Protein sequence: CSATTVTYGYTF.

The table lists this clone with a count of one. The chain is built from TRBV29-1 and TRBJ1-1; weak D call: TRBD1 (5 bases). Trimming stripped 3 bases from V and 3 bases from J, with 14 bases between. CDR3 length: 14 residues. Germline CDR1 reads SQVTM; CDR2 reads ANQGSEA. The DNA of the CDR3 is TGCAGCGTTGATGTGTCAGGGCGGCACACTGAAGCTTTCTTT. Amino acid sequence: CSVDVSGRHTEAFF.

This chain joins TRBV11-3 and TRBJ1-6; D gene ambiguous. V dropped 1 base and J dropped 0 bases, with 7 bases sitting between them. CDR3 length: 16 amino acids. Germline lookup yields CDR1 SGHNT and CDR2 YENEEA. The CDR3 spells CASSLGSSSYNSPLHF. In nucleotides, the CDR3 is TGTGCCAGCAGCTTAGGGTCGAGCTCCTATAATTCACCCCTCCACTTT.

The chain links TRBV30 to TRBJ2-3; D is unresolved. V was pared by 0 bases and J by 6 bases, with 10 bases between. From germline, CDR1 is GTSNPN and CDR2 SVGIG (reference sequence). This CDR3 spans 13 amino acids. The CDR3 DNA reads as TGTGCCTGGAGTGTACTTTCCGTGGATACGCAGTATTTT. This gives the protein CAWSVLSVDTQYF.

The chain has TRBV3-1 (or the pseudogene TRBV3-2) and TRBJ1-4; no clear D. This CDR3 has 15 amino acids. Germline CDR1 reads LGHDT; CDR2 reads YNNKEL (reference sequence). V lost 4 bases and J lost 7, with 16 bases in between. The chain's CDR3 is CASSLSLAFGEKLFF. CDR3 in DNA: TGTGCCAGCAGCCTATCTCTGGCTTTTGGTGAAAAACTGTTTTTT.

The chain has TRBV9 and TRBJ1-1; D call uncertain. This CDR3 comprises 17 residues. Germline CDR1 and CDR2: SGDLS and YYNGEE. V was clipped by 0 bases and J by 1 base, with 16 bases between them. The CDR3 here is CASSVAKERGGNTEAFF. In DNA, the CDR3 is TGTGCCAGCAGCGTAGCAAAGGAACGAGGAGGGAACACTGAAGCTTTCTTT. The entire variable domain, with the rest obtained from reference TRBV9 and TRBJ1-1, is as follows: DSGVTQTPKHLITATGQRVTLRCSPRSGDLSVYWYQQSLDQGLQFLIQYYNGEERAKGNILERFSAQQFPDLHSELNLSSLELGDSALYFCASSVAKERGGNTEAFFGQGTRLTVV.

CDR3 bases: TGTGCCAGCAGCCGACTAGGGACAGGGGATCCCTACGAGCAGTACTTC. Translating it yields CASSRLGTGDPYEQYF. V gene TRBV14 combines with J gene TRBJ2-7, with 10 bases fitting TRBD1. Germline V gene data show CDR1 as SGHDN and CDR2 as FVKESK. V shed 4 bases and J 2 bases; nucleotides not matched to a gene: 8. The CDR3 consists of 16 residues. Full variable domain (outside the CDR3, taken from reference TRBV14 and TRBJ2-7): EAGVTQFPSHSVIEKGQTVTLRCDPISGHDNLYWYRRVMGKEIKFLLHFVKESKQDESGMPNNRFLAERTGGTYSTLKVQPAELEDSGVYFCASSRLGTGDPYEQYFGPGTRLTVT.